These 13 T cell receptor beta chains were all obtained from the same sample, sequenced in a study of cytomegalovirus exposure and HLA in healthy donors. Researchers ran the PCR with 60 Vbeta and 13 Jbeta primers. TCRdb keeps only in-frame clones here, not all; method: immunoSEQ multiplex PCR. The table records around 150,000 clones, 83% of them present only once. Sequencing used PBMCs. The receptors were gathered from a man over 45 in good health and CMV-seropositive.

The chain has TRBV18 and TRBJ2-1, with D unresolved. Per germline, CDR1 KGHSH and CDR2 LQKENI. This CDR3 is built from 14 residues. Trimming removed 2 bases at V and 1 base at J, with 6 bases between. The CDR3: CASSPARSYNEQFF. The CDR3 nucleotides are TGTGCCAGCTCACCAGCTAGATCCTACAATGAGCAGTTCTTC.

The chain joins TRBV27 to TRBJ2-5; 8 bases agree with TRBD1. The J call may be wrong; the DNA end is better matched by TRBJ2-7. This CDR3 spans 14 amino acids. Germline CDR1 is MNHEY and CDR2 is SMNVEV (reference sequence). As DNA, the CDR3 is TGTGCCAGCAGTTGGACAGGGAAGTCCCACGAGCAGTACTTC. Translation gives CASSWTGKSHEQYF.

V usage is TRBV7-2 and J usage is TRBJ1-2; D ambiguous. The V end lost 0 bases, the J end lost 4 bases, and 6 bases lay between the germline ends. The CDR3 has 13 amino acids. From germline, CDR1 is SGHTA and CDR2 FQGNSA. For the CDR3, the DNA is TGTGCCAGCAGCTTAGCTGGAGCCTATGGCTACACCTTC. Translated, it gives CASSLAGAYGYTF.

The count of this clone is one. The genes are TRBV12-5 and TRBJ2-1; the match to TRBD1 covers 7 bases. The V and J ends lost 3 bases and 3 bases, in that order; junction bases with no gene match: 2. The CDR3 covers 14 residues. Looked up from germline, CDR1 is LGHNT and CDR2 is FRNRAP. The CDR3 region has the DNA TGTGCTAGTGGTTTCGGACAGGACTACAATGAGCAGTTCTTC. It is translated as CASGFGQDYNEQFF. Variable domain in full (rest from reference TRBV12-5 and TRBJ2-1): DARVTQTPRHKVTEMGQEVTMRCQPILGHNTVFWYRQTMMQGLELLAYFRNRAPLDDSGMPKDRFSAEMPDATLATLKIQPSEPRDSAVYFCASGFGQDYNEQFFGPGTRLTVL.

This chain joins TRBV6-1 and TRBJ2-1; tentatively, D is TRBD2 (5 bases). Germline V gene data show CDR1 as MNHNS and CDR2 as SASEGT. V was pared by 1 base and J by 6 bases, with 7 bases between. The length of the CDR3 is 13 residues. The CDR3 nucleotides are TGTGCCAGCAGTGAAGAAGCGGTCAATGAGCAGTTCTTC. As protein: CASSEEAVNEQFF.

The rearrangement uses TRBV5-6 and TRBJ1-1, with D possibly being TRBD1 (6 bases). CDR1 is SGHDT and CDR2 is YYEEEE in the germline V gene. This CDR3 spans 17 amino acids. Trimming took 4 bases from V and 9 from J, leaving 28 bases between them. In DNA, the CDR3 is TGTGCCAGCAGCCCCCTAAACAGCCGAGGGGGGGCGGTGAAAGCTTTCTTT. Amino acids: CASSPLNSRGGAVKAFF.

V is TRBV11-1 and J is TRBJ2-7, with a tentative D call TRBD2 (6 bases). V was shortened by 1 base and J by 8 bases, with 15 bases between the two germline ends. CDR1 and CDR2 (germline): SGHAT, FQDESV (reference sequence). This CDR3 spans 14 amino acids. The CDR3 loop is CASSLDHGEAKQYF. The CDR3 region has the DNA TGTGCCAGCAGCTTAGACCACGGGGAGGCGAAGCAGTACTTC. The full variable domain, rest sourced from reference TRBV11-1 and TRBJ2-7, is EAEVAQSPRYKITEKSQAVAFWCDPISGHATLYWYRQILGQGPELLVQFQDESVVDDSQLPKDRFSAERLKGVDSTLKIQPAELGDSAMYLCASSLDHGEAKQYFGPGTRLTVT.

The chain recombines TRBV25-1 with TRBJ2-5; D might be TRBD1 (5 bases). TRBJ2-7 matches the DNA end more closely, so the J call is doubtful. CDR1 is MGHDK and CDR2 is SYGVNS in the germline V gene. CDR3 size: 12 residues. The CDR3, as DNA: TGTGCCAGCGGACACAATCTCTACGAGCAGTACTTC. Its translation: CASGHNLYEQYF.

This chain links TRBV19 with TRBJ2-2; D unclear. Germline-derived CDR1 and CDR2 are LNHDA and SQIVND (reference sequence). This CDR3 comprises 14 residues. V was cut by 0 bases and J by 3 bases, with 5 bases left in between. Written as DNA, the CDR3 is TGTGCCAGTAGTATAGATTTAGACACCGGGGAGCTGTTTTTT. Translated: CASSIDLDTGELFF.

The CDR3 loop is CASSFRTGVNTGELFF. In DNA form, the CDR3 reads TGTGCCAGCAGTTTCCGGACAGGGGTGAACACCGGGGAGCTGTTTTTT. This chain joins TRBV28 and TRBJ2-2; 9 bases match TRBD1. V lost 3 bases and J lost 1; bases outside the gene matches: 3. Germline V CDR1 and CDR2: MDHEN, SYDVKM. The CDR3 sequence is 16 residues long.

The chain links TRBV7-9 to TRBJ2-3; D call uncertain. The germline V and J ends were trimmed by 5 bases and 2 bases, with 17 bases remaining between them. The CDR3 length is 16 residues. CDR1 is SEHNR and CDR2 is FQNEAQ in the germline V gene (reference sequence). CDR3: CASSPPRANPTDTQYF. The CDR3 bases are TGTGCCAGCAGCCCTCCGCGCGCCAACCCCACAGATACGCAGTATTTT.

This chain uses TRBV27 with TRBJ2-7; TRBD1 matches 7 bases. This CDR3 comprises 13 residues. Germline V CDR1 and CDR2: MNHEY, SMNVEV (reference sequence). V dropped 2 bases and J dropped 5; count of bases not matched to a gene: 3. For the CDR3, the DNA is TGTGCCAGCAGTTTACACAGGGGCGACGAGCAGTACTTC. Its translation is CASSLHRGDEQYF.

The CDR3 loop reads CASSEQYRGGNSPLHF. Written as DNA, the CDR3 is TGTGCCAGCAGTGAACAATACAGGGGCGGGAATTCACCCCTCCACTTT. This chain connects TRBV6-1 to TRBJ1-6; 7 bases match TRBD1. This CDR3 spans 16 amino acids. Germline CDR1 MNHNS, CDR2 SASEGT. The ends lost 2 bases at V and 7 bases at J; junction bases unmatched: 8.